Described below is a single TCR beta chain sequence and its context. The sample comes from a study of blood T cell repertoires in COVID-19. As for the study in general: Researchers got acute and convalescent COVID-19 samples from the United States, Italy and Spain. PBMCs, B-cell-depleted T cells, or T cells were the source of the cDNA or gDNA that made up the material.

Germline-derived CDR1 and CDR2 are KGHSH and LQKENI. This CDR3 comprises 15 residues. Germline trimming cut 3 bases from V and 7 bases from J; bases unmatched to any gene: 5. Everyone who took part was about 18 to 90 years old, and they came from fewer than 25 US areas. Libraries were prepared by immunoSEQ multiplex PCR; TCRdb keeps only in-frame clonotypes and omits some of them. The table shows under 350,000 clones, with 70% to 90% occurring only once. What was sequenced was PBMCs or T cells enriched from blood (not recorded which). The receptor was isolated from a woman aged 40 to 49 with acute COVID-19. The chain uses TRBV18 and TRBJ2-5; the match to TRBD2 covers 13 bases. CDR3 protein: CASSPGLAGIGTQYF. The CDR3 coding sequence is TGTGCCAGCTCACCGGGACTAGCGGGAATCGGGACCCAGTACTTC.